These 32 T cell receptor beta chains share one sample of origin, sequenced in a study of CD8 T cells in Susac syndrome. The RNA, about 0.5 to 1 ug, was put through reverse transcription using random hexamers. TCRdb called the immunoSEQ multiplex PCR reads again in MiXCR, with one record for every CDR3 protein. Of 65,000 to 95,000 distinct CDR3 sequences detected, over 85% appear once; the ten largest clones hold roughly 0.88%. Sequenced sample: CD8+ T cells from PBMCs. The receptors were gathered from a human donor with Susac syndrome.

V and J are TRBV5-6 and TRBJ2-5; 10 bases agree with TRBD1. Germline loops: CDR1 SGHDT, CDR2 YYEEEE. CDR3 length: 18 residues. J lost 4 bases, V lost 1 base, and 13 bases had no gene match. The CDR3 bases are TGTGCCAGCAGCTTGTCGGGACAGGGGATACTGCCGGGAGAGACCCAGTACTTC. It is translated as CASSLSGQGILPGETQYF. Variable domain in full (rest from reference TRBV5-6 and TRBJ2-5): DAGVTQSPTHLIKTRGQQVTLRCSPKSGHDTVSWYQQALGQGPQFIFQYYEEEERQRGNFPDRFSGHQFPNYSSELNVNALLLGDSALYLCASSLSGQGILPGETQYFGPGTRLLVL.

The V gene is TRBV30, the J gene TRBJ1-5; no definite D call. V was clipped by 0 bases and J by 4 bases, with 10 bases between them. Germline V gene sequence: CDR1 GTSNPN, CDR2 SVGIG (reference sequence). The CDR3 contains 14 residues. CDR3 sequence: CAWSVLLTNQPQHF. In DNA, the CDR3 is TGTGCCTGGAGTGTACTACTTACAAATCAGCCCCAGCATTTT.

V usage is TRBV3-1 and J usage is TRBJ2-1, with 9 bases aligning to TRBD1. This CDR3 is 15 amino acids long. Germline V gene sequence: CDR1 LGHDT, CDR2 YNNKEL (reference sequence). V shed 7 bases and J 8 bases; nucleotides not matched to a gene: 12. DNA for the CDR3: TGTGCCAGCACCACCCTCCGGGACAGGGTACATGAGCAGTTCTTC. Translating it yields CASTTLRDRVHEQFF.

CDR3 in DNA: TGTGCCAGCAGCTTCCCCCGACAGGGGAGCTCCTACAATGAGCAGTTCTTC. As protein: CASSFPRQGSSYNEQFF. V gene TRBV7-9 combines with J gene TRBJ2-1; 8 positions agree with TRBD1. Germline CDR1 SEHNR, CDR2 FQNEAQ (reference sequence). This CDR3 spans 17 amino acids. The V segment lost 3 bases and the J segment 0 bases; nucleotides outside the gene matches: 7.

The chain carries TRBV16 and TRBJ1-4, with D perhaps TRBD1 (5 bases). The CDR3 spans 14 residues. From germline, CDR1 is KGHSY and CDR2 FQNENV. V dropped 1 base and J dropped 7 bases, with 10 bases sitting between them. The CDR3 loop reads CASSQYGASEKLFF. CDR3 nucleotides: TGTGCCAGCAGCCAATATGGGGCCAGTGAAAAACTGTTTTTT. Together with reference TRBV16 and TRBJ1-4, the CDR3 gives the full variable domain: GEEVAQTPKHLVRGEGQKAKLYCAPIKGHSYVFWYQQVLKNEFKFLISFQNENVFDETGMPKERFSAKCLPNSPCSLEIQATKLEDSAVYFCASSQYGASEKLFFGSGTQLSVL.

CDR3 protein: CASSQWTFDWETQYF. The CDR3 nucleotides read TGTGCCAGCAGCCAATGGACCTTCGATTGGGAGACCCAGTACTTC. V is TRBV14 and J is TRBJ2-5; no reliable D call. Per germline, CDR1 SGHDN and CDR2 FVKESK. The V and J ends lost 2 bases and 5 bases respectively, with 15 bases between them. The CDR3 covers 15 residues.

The rearrangement joins TRBV7-9 to TRBJ2-1; D not certain. Germline CDR1 is SEHNR and CDR2 is FQNEAQ (reference sequence). This CDR3 region has 15 residues. Trimming removed 1 base from V and 0 bases from J, with 7 bases in between. The CDR3, as DNA: TGTGCCAGCAGCTTAGGTCCTAGCTCCTACAATGAGCAGTTCTTC. Encoded protein: CASSLGPSSYNEQFF.

This rearrangement joins TRBV4-3 to TRBJ1-4; 9 nucleotides align to TRBD1. This CDR3 region has 16 residues. J lost 5 bases, V lost 2 bases, and 6 bases had no gene match. CDR1 is LGHNA and CDR2 is YSLEER in the germline V gene. The CDR3 protein is CASSQRTGTGNEKLFF. The CDR3 region has the DNA TGCGCCAGCAGCCAACGAACCGGGACAGGGAATGAAAAACTGTTTTTT.

The chain couples TRBV7-2 to TRBJ2-2; maybe TRBD1 (6 bases). The CDR3 spans 15 residues. The germline V gene has CDR1 SGHTA and CDR2 FQGNSA. Trimming pared 2 bases from V and 6 bases from J, leaving 13 bases between. CDR3 in DNA: TGTGCCAGCAGCTTAAATAGACAGGAAGCCGGGGAGCTGTTTTTT. Amino acids: CASSLNRQEAGELFF.

The J gene is TRBJ2-7, the V gene TRBV7-2; D is uncertain. Trimming pared 5 bases from V and 5 bases from J, leaving 13 bases between. CDR1 SGHTA and CDR2 FQGNSA come from the germline V gene. CDR3 length: 13 amino acids. CDR3 in amino acids: CASSGEPRDEQYF. CDR3 nucleotides: TGTGCCAGCAGCGGAGAGCCTAGGGACGAGCAGTACTTC. Complete variable domain (other parts from reference TRBV7-2 and TRBJ2-7): GAGVSQSPSNKVTEKGKDVELRCDPISGHTALYWYRQSLGQGLEFLIYFQGNSAPDKSGLPSDRFSAERTGGSVSTLTIQRTQQEDSAVYLCASSGEPRDEQYFGPGTRLTVT.

The chain carries TRBV24-1 and TRBJ2-2; D call uncertain. The germline CDR1 and CDR2 sequences are KGHDR and SFDVKD. The CDR3 contains 12 residues. V shed 0 bases and J shed 6 bases, with 1 base lying between them. The CDR3 reads CATSDLAGELFF. CDR3 nucleotides: TGTGCCACCAGTGATTTGGCCGGGGAGCTGTTTTTT.

This clonotype was recorded only once. This chain connects TRBV6-5 to TRBJ2-7, with D perhaps matching TRBD1 or TRBD2 (6 bases each). Trimming stripped 2 bases from V and 13 bases from J, with 24 bases between. This CDR3 is built from 15 residues. The V gene's germline CDR1 is MNHEY and CDR2 SVGAGI. The CDR3 loop is CASSYQEGGPRELYF. The CDR3 nucleotides are TGTGCCAGCAGTTACCAAGAGGGGGGCCCACGGGAGCTTTACTTC.

The V and J genes are TRBV29-1 and TRBJ2-1; 8 bases align to TRBD2. The CDR3 covers 15 residues. Germline V CDR1 and CDR2: SQVTM, ANQGSEA. The ends lost 3 bases at V and 4 bases at J; junction bases unmatched: 8. The CDR3 reads CSVETSEGFYNEQFF. DNA of the CDR3: TGCAGCGTTGAGACTAGCGAGGGGTTTTACAATGAGCAGTTCTTC.

V usage is TRBV29-1 and J usage is TRBJ1-1; D unresolved. The germline V gene encodes CDR1 SQVTM and CDR2 ANQGSEA. This CDR3 comprises 12 residues. V was cut by 1 base and J by 10 bases, with 13 bases left in between. The CDR3 bases are TGCAGCGTTGAAGTCGGGCAATGGGGAGCTTTCTTT. Translating it yields CSVEVGQWGAFF.

The chain is built from TRBV12-3 or TRBV12-4 and TRBJ1-1, with D possibly TRBD1 on 5 matching bases. Trimming cost V 3 bases and J 4 bases, with 9 bases left between them. The CDR3 contains 13 residues. CDR3 region: CASSLRGFTEAFF. In DNA, the CDR3 is TGTGCCAGCAGTTTGAGGGGCTTCACTGAAGCTTTCTTT.

V gene TRBV5-4 combines with J gene TRBJ2-2; D tentatively reads TRBD1 or TRBD2 (6 bases each). The V gene's germline CDR1 is SGHNT and CDR2 YYREEE (reference sequence). This CDR3 spans 18 amino acids. V was pared by 0 bases and J by 3 bases, with 18 bases between. In nucleotides, the CDR3 is TGTGCCAGCAGCTTGGACGGCGGCCTAAGGGGGGACACCGGGGAGCTGTTTTTT. It translates to CASSLDGGLRGDTGELFF.

This chain links TRBV7-9 with TRBJ2-1, with a weak D call TRBD2 (6 bases). There are 14 residues in the CDR3. V gave up 4 bases and J gave up 6 bases, with 13 bases separating them. CDR1 and CDR2 (germline): SEHNR, FQNEAQ (reference sequence). CDR3 in amino acids: CASSSDLGGNEQFF. The CDR3 nucleotides read TGTGCCAGCAGCTCGGACCTGGGAGGCAATGAGCAGTTCTTC.

The V gene is TRBV19, the J gene TRBJ2-1, with TRBD2 as a possible D gene (7 bases). This CDR3 has 14 residues. The V end lost 10 bases, the J end lost 3 bases, and 16 bases lay between the germline ends. The germline gives CDR1 LNHDA, CDR2 SQIVND (reference sequence). CDR3 protein: CATLGRGDYNEQFF. In nucleotides, the CDR3 is TGTGCCACCCTAGGGAGGGGGGACTACAATGAGCAGTTCTTC.

The DNA of the CDR3 is TGTGCCAGCAGTTACTCGAGGGGAAATACGCAGTATTTT. Its translation is CASSYSRGNTQYF. The chain couples TRBV6-5 to TRBJ2-3; perhaps D is TRBD1 or TRBD2 (5 bases each). V gave up 0 bases and J gave up 7 bases, with 8 bases separating them. The CDR3 has 13 residues. Germline lookup yields CDR1 MNHEY and CDR2 SVGAGI.

The J gene is TRBJ2-7, the V gene TRBV6-6; D is undetermined. Trimming left V 5 bases short and J 0 bases short, with 11 bases between. Per the germline V gene, CDR1 is MNHNY and CDR2 is SVGAGI (reference sequence). This CDR3 region has 14 residues. The CDR3 sequence: CASSTALVSYEQYF. The CDR3 DNA reads TGTGCCAGCAGTACCGCTCTTGTCTCCTACGAGCAGTACTTC.

This clonotype has just one count. The chain carries TRBV5-1 and TRBJ1-1; D gene unclear. Germline-derived CDR1 and CDR2 are SGHRS and YFSETQ. Trimming pared 1 base from V and 8 bases from J, leaving 9 bases between. The CDR3 spans 12 residues. CDR3 residues: CASSLRAEEAFF. The CDR3 DNA follows: TGCGCCAGCAGCTTGCGGGCTGAGGAAGCTTTCTTT.

The rearrangement joins TRBV20-1 to TRBJ2-1, with 11 nucleotides matching TRBD1. From germline, CDR1 is DFQATT and CDR2 SNEGSKA (reference sequence). V gave up 0 bases and J gave up 8 bases; unmatched junction bases: 15. CDR3 length: 18 amino acids. The CDR3 here is CSARDGGQGAPRGDEQFF. The CDR3 DNA reads TGCAGTGCTAGAGATGGAGGACAGGGGGCTCCCAGGGGGGATGAGCAGTTCTTC.

The chain employs TRBV20-1 and TRBJ2-2, with 9 nucleotides matching TRBD2. The CDR3 contains 14 residues. Germline loops: CDR1 DFQATT, CDR2 SNEGSKA (reference sequence). J lost 7 bases, V lost 5 bases, and 8 bases had no gene match. CDR3 bases: TGCAGTGCTGCGGGACTAGCTCCGTACGGGGAGCTGTTTTTT. Translated, it gives CSAAGLAPYGELFF.

This chain links TRBV30 with TRBJ1-4, with D maybe TRBD1 (6 bases). This CDR3 is 14 amino acids long. Germline V gene lookup returns CDR1 GTSNPN and CDR2 SVGIG (reference sequence). V shed 4 bases and J shed 8 bases, with 17 bases lying between them. In nucleotides, the CDR3 is TGTGCCTGGACCTCCACAGGGTTCGCGGAAAAACTGTTTTTT. This codes for CAWTSTGFAEKLFF.

This chain connects TRBV7-3 to TRBJ1-1; D gene uncertain. The V end was cut by 5 bases, the J end by 2 bases, with 6 bases between. Germline CDR1 is SGHTA and CDR2 is FQGTGA. The CDR3 runs 12 residues. CDR3 residues: CASSEVNTEAFF. The CDR3 DNA follows: TGTGCCAGCAGCGAGGTTAACACTGAAGCTTTCTTT.

This chain uses TRBV5-6 with TRBJ2-7, with TRBD1 matching 8 bases. The CDR3 is made up of 14 amino acids. CDR1 is SGHDT and CDR2 is YYEEEE in the germline V gene. The ends lost 4 bases at V and 0 bases at J; junction bases unmatched: 3. As DNA, the CDR3 is TGTGCCAGCAGCACGGACAGGGTCTCCTACGAGCAGTACTTC. Translated: CASSTDRVSYEQYF.

The chain recombines TRBV14 with TRBJ2-5, with 10 bases aligning to TRBD2. V trimming: 8 bases; J trimming: 2 bases; junction bases outside the gene matches: 2. The CDR3 runs 13 residues. The germline CDR1 and CDR2 sequences are SGHDN and FVKESK. CDR3 nucleotide sequence: TGTGCCAGCTCTAGCGGGAGACAAGAGACCCAGTACTTC. Its protein is CASSSGRQETQYF.

The rearrangement uses TRBV19 and TRBJ1-1, with D unresolved. Per germline, CDR1 LNHDA and CDR2 SQIVND (reference sequence). V lost 5 bases, J lost 1 base, and 11 bases lay in between. The length of the CDR3 is 14 residues. CDR3: CASSHPPSNTEAFF. DNA of the CDR3: TGTGCCAGTAGTCACCCCCCCTCGAACACTGAAGCTTTCTTT. The full variable domain, in which reference TRBV19 and TRBJ1-1 provide the parts outside the CDR3, is DGGITQSPKYLFRKEGQNVTLSCEQNLNHDAMYWYRQDPGQGLRLIYYSQIVNDFQKGDIAEGYSVSREKKESFPLTVTSAQKNPTAFYLCASSHPPSNTEAFFGQGTRLTVV.

V and J are TRBV2 and TRBJ2-7, with 8 bases lining up with TRBD2. The V gene end was trimmed by 4 bases and the J gene end by 0 bases; junction bases not matched to a gene: 8. CDR3 size: 16 residues. In germline, CDR1 is SNHLY, CDR2 FYNNEI. The CDR3 DNA sequence: TGTGCCAGCAGTGGCGTTGGGCGGGGGGCCTCCTACGAGCAGTACTTC. Translated: CASSGVGRGASYEQYF.

The chain employs TRBV20-1 and TRBJ1-2, with 8 nucleotides matching TRBD1. Germline V gene sequence: CDR1 DFQATT, CDR2 SNEGSKA (reference sequence). The CDR3 has 11 amino acids. After removal of 2 bases from V and 14 bases from J, the junction contained 7 bases not matched to a gene. The CDR3 spells CSARFGQGRTF. The CDR3 coding sequence is TGCAGTGCTAGATTTGGACAGGGTAGAACCTTC.

The chain links TRBV19 to TRBJ2-6, with unresolved D. The CDR3 loop spans 17 amino acids. V was shortened by 4 bases and J by 0 bases, with 13 bases between the two germline ends. Looked up from germline, CDR1 is LNHDA and CDR2 is SQIVND (reference sequence). The CDR3: CASSTGWVNSGANVLTF. The CDR3 nucleotides are TGTGCCAGTAGTACTGGGTGGGTAAACTCTGGGGCCAACGTCCTGACTTTC.

V usage is TRBV28 and J usage is TRBJ2-3; D not resolved. Germline V gene lookup returns CDR1 MDHEN and CDR2 SYDVKM. This CDR3 spans 13 amino acids. Trimming stripped 3 bases from V and 6 bases from J, with 10 bases between. The CDR3 region has the DNA TGTGCCAGCAGTTTCAGCTCGGCGGATACGCAGTATTTT. Protein: CASSFSSADTQYF.